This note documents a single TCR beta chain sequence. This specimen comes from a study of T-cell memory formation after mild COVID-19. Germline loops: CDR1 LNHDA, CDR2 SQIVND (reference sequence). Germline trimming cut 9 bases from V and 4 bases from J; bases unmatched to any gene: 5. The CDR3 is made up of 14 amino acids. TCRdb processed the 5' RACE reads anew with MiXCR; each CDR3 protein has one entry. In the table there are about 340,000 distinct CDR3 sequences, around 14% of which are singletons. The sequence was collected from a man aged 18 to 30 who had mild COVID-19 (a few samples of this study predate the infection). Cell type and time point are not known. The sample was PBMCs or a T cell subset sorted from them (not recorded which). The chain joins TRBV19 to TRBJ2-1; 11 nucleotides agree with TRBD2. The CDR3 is CASKLAGAYNEQFF. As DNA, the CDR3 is TGTGCCAGCAAACTAGCGGGGGCTTACAATGAGCAGTTCTTC.